What follows is one TCR beta chain and its context. This sample stems from a study of molecular identifiers for immune sequencing clone quantification. TCRdb fed the PCR reads into MiXCR, producing one record per CDR3 protein. The repertoire consists of more than 85,000 distinct CDR3 sequences, with 30% to 35% occurring once and the leading ten covering less than 10%. This CDR3 contains 15 residues. Germline-derived CDR1 and CDR2 are LNHNV and YYDKDF (reference sequence). Deletions cut 0 bases from V and 6 bases from J, with 12 bases between. The receptor's source is a human donor in good health. Some libraries in this study had Jurkat cell RNA spiked in. This chain links TRBV15 with TRBJ2-1, with a tentative D call TRBD1 (6 bases). Specimen: naive CD8+ T cells from blood, with Jurkat cell RNA spiked in. Regarding subset: FACS-sorted CD8+CD4-CCR7+CD45RA+ naive T cells. DNA for the CDR3: TGTGCCACCAGCAGAGATCGAGGCAGGGGCAATGAGCAGTTCTTC. Residues: CATSRDRGRGNEQFF. The whole variable domain, filled in from reference TRBV15 and TRBJ2-1, reads DAMVIQNPRYQVTQFGKPVTLSCSQTLNHNVMYWYQQKSSQAPKLLFHYYDKDFNNEADTPDNFQSRRPNTSFCFLDIRSPGLGDTAMYLCATSRDRGRGNEQFFGPGTRLTVL.